The clone carrying this TCR beta chain showed up just a few times. By flow cytometry, patients selected for sequencing had shown an expansion of CD8+CD57+ cells. Looked up from germline, CDR1 is DFQATT and CDR2 is SNEGSKA (reference sequence). The CDR3 runs to 12 residues. V lost 5 bases and J 2 bases, leaving 7 bases between the germline ends. This entry belongs to a study of CD8+CD57+ T cells in acquired aplastic anemia. Profiling of TCR beta VDJ combinations and CDR3 sequences used genomic DNA as template. One entry per CDR3 protein results from TCRdb running MiXCR on the reads. The table records some 170,000 distinct CDR3 sequences, over 55% of them present only once.

The V call is TRBV20-1, the J call TRBJ2-1; no clear D. The origin of this receptor is a human donor with aplastic anemia. Sequenced sample: sorted CD4+, CD8+, or CD8+CD57+ T cells (not recorded which) from PBMCs. CDR3 residues: CSAGRTYNEQFF. Here the CDR3 DNA reads TGCAGTGCTGGGCGGACCTACAATGAGCAGTTCTTC.